One sample yielded the 14 T cell receptor beta chains listed below, sequenced in a study of blood T cell repertoires in COVID-19. Assay used: immunoSEQ multiplex PCR; TCRdb lists only in-frame clones, some missing. The top ten hold over 8.5% of the sample, which has 140,000 or so clones, 60% to 80% seen once. Sequences were obtained from peripheral blood. The receptors were sampled from a man over 45 with active or convalescent COVID-19.

The V call is TRBV5-8, the J call TRBJ1-5; 7 bases line up with TRBD1. From germline, CDR1 is SGHTS and CDR2 YDEGEE. The CDR3 is 15 amino acids. V shed 4 bases and J 0 bases; nucleotides not matched to a gene: 4. The CDR3 here is CASSPGQSSNQPQHF. The DNA of the CDR3 is TGTGCCAGCAGCCCGGGACAGAGTAGCAATCAGCCCCAGCATTTT.

The J gene is TRBJ2-1, the V gene TRBV24-1; 8 bases align to TRBD1. Germline V CDR1 and CDR2: KGHDR, SFDVKD. The CDR3 contains 16 residues. Trimming at V came to 1 base and at J to 4 bases, leaving 5 bases not matched to a gene. CDR3 DNA: TGTGCCACCAGTGATTTTGAAAACAGGGGGTACAATGAGCAGTTCTTC. It yields the protein CATSDFENRGYNEQFF.

The V call is TRBV5-1, the J call TRBJ2-5; TRBD2 agrees at 11 bases. Germline V CDR1 and CDR2: SGHRS, YFSETQ. CDR3 length equals 15 residues. Unmatched junction bases numbered 6, after V lost 4 bases and J lost 4 bases. As DNA, the CDR3 is TGCGCCAGCAGCCGGGGACTAGCGGTGGGAGAGACCCAGTACTTC. It is translated as CASSRGLAVGETQYF.

The chain uses TRBV3-1 (or the pseudogene TRBV3-2) and TRBJ2-1; 12 nucleotides line up with TRBD2. This CDR3 contains 15 residues. Germline V gene sequence: CDR1 LGHDT, CDR2 YNNKEL (reference sequence). The ends lost 7 bases at V and 13 bases at J; junction bases unmatched: 14. As DNA, the CDR3 is TGTGCCAGCACCTACGGACTAGCGGGAAACGTTGAACAGTTCTTC. Translation: CASTYGLAGNVEQFF.

The rearrangement joins TRBV13 to TRBJ2-3, with D perhaps matching TRBD1 (8 bases). This CDR3 spans 15 amino acids. Germline lookup yields CDR1 PRHDT and CDR2 FYEKMQ (reference sequence). With 3 bases removed from V and 3 bases from J, the gap between germline ends came to 13 bases. The CDR3 reads CASSFYRGGTDTQYF. CDR3 DNA: TGTGCCAGCAGCTTTTACAGGGGGGGTACAGATACGCAGTATTTT.

This chain connects TRBV7-9 to TRBJ2-7, with D perhaps matching TRBD1 (6 bases). CDR3 size: 16 residues. V gave up 1 base and J gave up 9 bases, with 22 bases separating them. The germline V gene encodes CDR1 SEHNR and CDR2 FQNEAQ (reference sequence). CDR3 nucleotides: TGTGCCAGCAGCTTAGAAGGACAGACCTTACGAGAAGGGCAGTACTTC. It encodes CASSLEGQTLREGQYF. Full variable domain (rest looked up from reference TRBV7-9 and TRBJ2-7): DTGVSQNPRHKITKRGQNVTFRCDPISEHNRLYWYRQTLGQGPEFLTYFQNEAQLEKSRLLSDRFSAERPKGSFSTLEIQRTEQGDSAMYLCASSLEGQTLREGQYFGPGTRLTVT.

As for this clone: The sample carries other DNA sequences with the same CDR3. The chain links TRBV27 to TRBJ1-1, with 8 bases fitting TRBD1. In germline, CDR1 is MNHEY, CDR2 SMNVEV (reference sequence). The CDR3 contains 12 residues. The V gene end was trimmed by 5 bases and the J gene end by 4 bases; junction bases not matched to a gene: 0. The CDR3 DNA follows: TGTGCCAGCAGTACAGGGGGCACTGAAGCTTTCTTT. This translates into CASSTGGTEAFF.

The V call is TRBV9, the J call TRBJ1-1; D is possibly TRBD1 (6 bases). The germline CDR1 and CDR2 sequences are SGDLS and YYNGEE. The V end was cut by 4 bases, the J end by 3 bases, with 16 bases between. This CDR3 has 15 amino acids. The CDR3: CASSPSAGAHTEAFF. CDR3 nucleotides: TGTGCCAGCAGCCCAAGTGCGGGGGCGCACACTGAAGCTTTCTTT.

The table lists this clone with a count of one. The chain joins TRBV5-1 to TRBJ2-1; TRBD1 matches at 7 bases. V dropped 2 bases and J dropped 3; count of bases not matched to a gene: 5. Germline-derived CDR1 and CDR2 are SGHRS and YFSETQ. CDR3 length: 15 residues. CDR3 in amino acids: CASSFTGVGYNEQFF. The DNA for the CDR3 is TGCGCCAGCAGCTTTACAGGGGTTGGCTACAATGAGCAGTTCTTC.

The chain joins TRBV19 to TRBJ2-1, with a tentative D call TRBD2 (5 bases). Trimming took off 1 base at V and 3 bases at J, with 7 bases between the two ends. The CDR3 totals 14 residues. CDR1 and CDR2 from the germline V gene are LNHDA and SQIVND (reference sequence). The CDR3 is CASSIARDYNEQFF. Written as DNA, the CDR3 is TGTGCCAGTAGTATAGCCCGGGACTACAATGAGCAGTTCTTC. The complete variable domain, with remaining parts taken from reference TRBV19 and TRBJ2-1, reads DGGITQSPKYLFRKEGQNVTLSCEQNLNHDAMYWYRQDPGQGLRLIYYSQIVNDFQKGDIAEGYSVSREKKESFPLTVTSAQKNPTAFYLCASSIARDYNEQFFGPGTRLTVL.

The chain has TRBV7-8 and TRBJ2-2; TRBD1 agrees at 9 bases. The germline CDR1 and CDR2 sequences are SGHVS and FQNEAQ. CDR3 length equals 18 residues. V shed 2 bases, J shed 4 bases, and the junction held 11 bases outside the gene matches. CDR3 coding DNA: TGTGCCAGCAGCTTACATCTCCCGGGACAGGGTGTCACCGGGGAGCTGTTTTTT. The encoded protein is CASSLHLPGQGVTGELFF.

The chain couples TRBV5-6 to TRBJ1-4; TRBD1 matches at 9 bases. Trimming cost V 0 bases and J 5 bases; bases outside gene matches: 5. The CDR3 spans 16 residues. Germline V gene lookup returns CDR1 SGHDT and CDR2 YYEEEE. The CDR3 loop reads CASSLAGTGPNEKLFF. In nucleotides, the CDR3 is TGTGCCAGCAGCTTGGCCGGGACAGGGCCGAATGAAAAACTGTTTTTT.

The V and J genes are TRBV9 and TRBJ2-7, with TRBD2 matching over 13 bases. CDR3 size: 15 residues. Looked up from germline, CDR1 is SGDLS and CDR2 is YYNGEE. V gave up 3 bases and J gave up 6 bases; unmatched junction bases: 6. CDR3 region: CASSASGTSGTEQYF. In DNA, the CDR3 is TGTGCCAGCAGCGCCTCCGGGACTAGCGGGACCGAGCAGTACTTC.

This clone was recorded once. V usage is TRBV6-2 or TRBV6-3 and J usage is TRBJ2-1; tentatively, D is TRBD1 (5 bases). The V gene's germline CDR1 is MNHEY and CDR2 SVGEGT. Trimming shortened V by 0 bases and J by 8 bases, and 8 bases separated the two germline ends. The length of the CDR3 is 13 residues. This chain's CDR3 is CASSYSGPDEQFF. CDR3 coding DNA: TGTGCCAGCAGTTACTCGGGGCCGGATGAGCAGTTCTTC.